The T cell receptor (beta chain) described here comes from a study of human T cells and chemical hapten exposure. This clonotype was counted ten times or more. TCRdb passed the RACE reads through MiXCR, listing each CDR3 protein once. The sample shows about 84,000 distinct CDR3 sequences, less than 14% of them seen only once. Germline V lookup: CDR1 DFQATT, CDR2 SNEGSKA (reference sequence). V lost 6 bases to trimming and J lost 4 bases, with 19 bases between them. The CDR3 runs 14 residues. Specified time point: patch test 3, about 24 weeks after DPC sensitization. Treatment defined: therapeutic diphenylcyclopropenone sensitization with weekly scalp DPC.

The starting material was whole blood, obtained in connection with sensitization to the hapten diphenylcyclopropenone (DPC). The TCR was taken from a woman aged 45-60 years with alopecia areata. Some clones in this sample may be carry-over from other donors' samples. V and J are TRBV20-1 and TRBJ2-7, with D maybe TRBD2 (6 bases). The CDR3 loop reads CSATGDLLVYEQYF. The DNA for the CDR3 is TGCAGTGCCACCGGGGACTTACTAGTTTACGAGCAGTACTTC.